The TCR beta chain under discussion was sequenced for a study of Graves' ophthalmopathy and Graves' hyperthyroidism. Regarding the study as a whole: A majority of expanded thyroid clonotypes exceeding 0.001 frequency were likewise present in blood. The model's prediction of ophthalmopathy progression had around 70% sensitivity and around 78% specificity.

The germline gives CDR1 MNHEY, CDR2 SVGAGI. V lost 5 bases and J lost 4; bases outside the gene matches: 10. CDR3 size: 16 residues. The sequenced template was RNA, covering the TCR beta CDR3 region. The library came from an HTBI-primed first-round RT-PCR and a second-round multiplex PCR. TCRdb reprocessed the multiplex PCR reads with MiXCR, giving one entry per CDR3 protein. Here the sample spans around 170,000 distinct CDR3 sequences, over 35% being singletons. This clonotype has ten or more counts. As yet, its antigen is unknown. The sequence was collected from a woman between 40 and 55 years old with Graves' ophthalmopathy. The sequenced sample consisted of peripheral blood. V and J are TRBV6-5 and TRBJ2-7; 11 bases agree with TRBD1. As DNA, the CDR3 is TGTGCCAGCAGTATAACACCGGGACAGGGGGGATACGAGCAGTACTTC. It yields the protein CASSITPGQGGYEQYF.